Below, 13 T cell receptor beta chains from the same sample are listed, as sequenced in a study of T cell repertoires in cytomegalovirus infection. MiXCR was run by TCRdb on the reads, yielding one entry per CDR3 protein. The data contain approximately 910,000 distinct CDR3 sequences, around 32% of them singletons. Their antigens are not known. The sample here was cultured CD8+ T cells from PBMCs, taken from culture after CMV antigen stimulation. These receptors came from a human donor in good health (CMV status not recorded). Some clones in this sample may be carry-over from other donors' samples.

This clonotype was counted many times. The genes are TRBV12-3 or TRBV12-4 and TRBJ2-3; possible D gene TRBD2, 5 bases. The CDR3 is 13 residues long. The germline V and J ends were trimmed by 2 bases and 3 bases, with 6 bases remaining between them. The CDR3 region has the DNA TGTGCCAGCAGTTTATTAGCGACAGATACGCAGTATTTT. This codes for CASSLLATDTQYF.

This chain uses TRBV24-1 with TRBJ2-2; possibly TRBD1 for D (7 bases). The V end was cut by 5 bases, the J end by 5 bases, with 17 bases between. The CDR3 is 16 amino acids. The germline gives CDR1 KGHDR, CDR2 SFDVKD. This CDR3 is CATSVTGAGGTGELFF. CDR3 bases: TGTGCCACCAGTGTAACAGGGGCCGGAGGGACCGGGGAGCTGTTTTTT.

The V and J genes are TRBV4-1 and TRBJ2-2, with a tentative D call TRBD2 (6 bases). Germline V gives CDR1 MGHRA, CDR2 YSYEKL. The CDR3 extends over 15 amino acids. The V gene lost 0 bases and the J gene lost 3 bases, with 8 bases spanning the gap. The CDR3 is CASSQDGGYTGELFF. The CDR3 nucleotides are TGCGCCAGCAGCCAAGATGGGGGGTACACCGGGGAGCTGTTTTTT.

The CDR3 sequence: CASSHRVSNTEAFF. The CDR3 DNA sequence: TGCGCCAGCAGCCACAGGGTTTCGAACACTGAAGCTTTCTTT. The rearrangement joins TRBV4-1 to TRBJ1-1; perhaps TRBD1 as D (5 bases). Germline CDR1 and CDR2: MGHRA and YSYEKL. The CDR3 contains 14 residues. V was trimmed by 3 bases and J by 1 base, leaving 9 bases between them.

CDR3 sequence (DNA): TGTGCCAGCAGCCAAAAGCGCGACTTCACCGGGGAGCTGTTTTTT. Translating it yields CASSQKRDFTGELFF. The chain recombines TRBV11-3 with TRBJ2-2; D ambiguous. Germline V gene lookup returns CDR1 SGHNT and CDR2 YENEEA. The CDR3 length is 15 residues. Between the trimmed V and J ends, which lost 5 bases and 4 bases, there was a span of 14 bases. Variable domain in full (rest from reference TRBV11-3 and TRBJ2-2): EAGVVQSPRYKIIEKKQPVAFWCNPISGHNTLYWYLQNLGQGPELLIRYENEEAVDDSQLPKDRFSAERLKGVDSTLKIQPAELGDSAVYLCASSQKRDFTGELFFGEGSRLTVL.

The rearrangement joins TRBV6-2 or TRBV6-3 to TRBJ1-1; unclear D gene. Germline assignment: CDR1 MNHEY and CDR2 SVGEGT. The CDR3 loop spans 14 amino acids. V was trimmed by 6 bases and J by 0 bases, leaving 11 bases between them. This CDR3 is CASSPWELNTEAFF. The CDR3 region has the DNA TGTGCCAGCAGCCCATGGGAGTTGAACACTGAAGCTTTCTTT.

This clonotype came up a few times. This chain uses TRBV5-4 with TRBJ2-2; 9 positions agree with TRBD1. The CDR3 spans 16 residues. Germline trimming cut 3 bases from V and 3 bases from J; bases unmatched to any gene: 6. From germline, CDR1 is SGHNT and CDR2 YYREEE (reference sequence). Written as DNA, the CDR3 is TGTGCCAGCAGCTACGGGGACAGGGAGGACACCGGGGAGCTGTTTTTT. Translation gives CASSYGDREDTGELFF.

The sample holds a few counts of this clonotype. The gene calls are TRBV12-3 or TRBV12-4 and TRBJ1-1; D gene ambiguous. Trimming left V 4 bases short and J 3 bases short, with 6 bases between. This CDR3 contains 12 residues. CDR3 residues: CASSSLDTEAFF. The CDR3 nucleotides read TGTGCCAGCAGTTCCCTTGACACTGAAGCTTTCTTT.

The rearrangement links TRBV7-9 to TRBJ2-5; 8 nucleotides line up with TRBD2. The CDR3 is 15 amino acids. V was clipped by 6 bases and J by 1 base; unmatched bases: 7. The V gene's germline CDR1 is SEHNR and CDR2 FQNEAQ (reference sequence). In nucleotides, the CDR3 is TGTGCCAGCAGTCGCTCGGGGGGGTCCCAAGAGACCCAGTACTTC. Protein product: CASSRSGGSQETQYF.

Points on this clonotype: This may stem from a read error, because a much larger clone lies one nucleotide away. The chain is built from TRBV7-2 and TRBJ1-3, with no clear D. This CDR3 region has 16 residues. Germline V gives CDR1 SGHTA, CDR2 FQGNSA. Here the CDR3 reads CANSKPGHRTGNTIYF. The CDR3 DNA reads TGTGCCAACAGCAAACCGGGCCACAGAACGGGAAACACCATATATTTT. Complete variable domain (other parts from reference TRBV7-2 and TRBJ1-3): GAGVSQSPSNKVTEKGKDVELRCDPISGHTALYWYRQSLGQGLEFLIYFQGNSAPDKSGLPSDRFSAERTGGSVSTLTIQRTQQEDSAVYLCANSKPGHRTGNTIYFGEGSWLTVV.

In its sample, this clonotype was seen a few times. The chain links TRBV12-3 or TRBV12-4 to TRBJ1-2, with 10 bases identical to TRBD1. The J segment lost 6 bases and the V segment lost 6 bases, leaving 7 bases of the junction unmatched. There are 14 residues in the CDR3. CDR3 coding DNA: TGTGCCAGCAGGCCGACAGGGGGCAGGGATGGCTACACCTTC. This codes for CASRPTGGRDGYTF.

J is TRBJ2-5 and V is TRBV6-2 or TRBV6-3; D is uncertain. CDR3 size: 15 residues. V dropped 7 bases and J dropped 1 base, with 16 bases sitting between them. Germline values: CDR1 MNHEY, CDR2 SVGEGT. For the CDR3, the DNA is TGTGCCAGCACCAACCTTACAGACATCCAAGAGACCCAGTACTTC. Its protein is CASTNLTDIQETQYF.

This clonotype was recorded many times. The chain joins TRBV7-6 to TRBJ2-2, with D possibly being TRBD2 (5 bases). V was pared by 7 bases and J by 1 base, with 10 bases between. This CDR3 contains 14 residues. The germline CDR1 and CDR2 sequences are SGHVS and FNYEAQ. DNA for the CDR3: TGTGCCAGCACGGGAATAGAGAACACCGGGGAGCTGTTTTTT. Protein product: CASTGIENTGELFF.